This TCR beta chain appears in the sequencing data of a study of cytomegalovirus exposure and HLA in healthy donors. Study-wide findings and caveats: TCR association rates varied by HLA locus in a later analysis, with DRB1 highest and HLA-C lowest. Listed as cytomegalovirus-associated were about 160 TCR beta chains.

In the PCR, 60 Vbeta and 13 Jbeta primers were used. Sequenced by immunoSEQ multiplex PCR; TCRdb stores in-frame clones only, minus some. The table includes about 88,000 clones, 70% to 90% detected once. This CDR3 spans 14 amino acids. Germline CDR1 is MDHEN and CDR2 is SYDVKM. With 5 bases removed from V and 6 bases from J, the gap between germline ends came to 17 bases. Regarding this clone: Antigen specificity is unknown.

The rearrangement joins TRBV28 to TRBJ2-7; D possibly corresponds to TRBD1 (6 bases). Sequencing was performed on PBMCs. The source of this sequence is a man aged 18 to 29 in good health and CMV-seronegative. CDR3 sequence reads: CASSPGTPNSEQYF. CDR3 coding DNA: TGTGCCAGCAGTCCCGGGACACCTAATTCCGAGCAGTACTTC.